This T cell receptor (beta chain) was captured by sequencing in a study of T cell repertoires in cytomegalovirus infection. On the study more broadly: CMV infection together with matching HLA type was indicated by public TCR beta signatures. Findings and limits, study-wide: Frequencies of public TCR beta families were cumulated, and this identified carriers of CMV plus the relevant HLA. HLA-C-restricted TCR beta clonotypes specific for CMV led the ex vivo response.

TCRdb redid the calling of the reads with MiXCR, one entry per CDR3 protein. Here the sample spans approximately 70,000 distinct CDR3 sequences, 4% being singletons. This clonotype was detected ten times or more. What it binds is not known. Sequencing input: PBMCs. The receptor was isolated from a human donor in good health (CMV status not recorded). Some clones in this sample may be carry-over from other donors' samples.

CDR3 DNA sequence: TGTGCCAGCAGATTGGGGGGAGGGCCCGGGGAGCTGTTTTTT. This gives the protein CASRLGGGPGELFF. The chain joins TRBV6-1 to TRBJ2-2, with 7 bases fitting TRBD2. J gave up 6 bases and V 6 bases, and 7 bases lay outside the gene matches. The V gene's germline CDR1 is MNHNS and CDR2 SASEGT. CDR3 length: 14 amino acids.